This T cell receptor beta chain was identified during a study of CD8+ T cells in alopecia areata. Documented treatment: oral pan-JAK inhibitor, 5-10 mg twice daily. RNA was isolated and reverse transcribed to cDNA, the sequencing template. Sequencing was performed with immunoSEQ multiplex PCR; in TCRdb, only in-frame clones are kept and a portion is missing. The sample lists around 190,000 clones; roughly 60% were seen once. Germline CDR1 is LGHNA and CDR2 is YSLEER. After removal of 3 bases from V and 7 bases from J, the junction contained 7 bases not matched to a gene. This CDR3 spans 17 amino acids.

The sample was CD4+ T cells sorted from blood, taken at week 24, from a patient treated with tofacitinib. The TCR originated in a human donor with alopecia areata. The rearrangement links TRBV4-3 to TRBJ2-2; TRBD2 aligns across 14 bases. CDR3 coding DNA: TGCGCCAGCAGCCACCGACTAGCGGGGGGGCCCAACGGGGAGCTGTTTTTT. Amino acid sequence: CASSHRLAGGPNGELFF.